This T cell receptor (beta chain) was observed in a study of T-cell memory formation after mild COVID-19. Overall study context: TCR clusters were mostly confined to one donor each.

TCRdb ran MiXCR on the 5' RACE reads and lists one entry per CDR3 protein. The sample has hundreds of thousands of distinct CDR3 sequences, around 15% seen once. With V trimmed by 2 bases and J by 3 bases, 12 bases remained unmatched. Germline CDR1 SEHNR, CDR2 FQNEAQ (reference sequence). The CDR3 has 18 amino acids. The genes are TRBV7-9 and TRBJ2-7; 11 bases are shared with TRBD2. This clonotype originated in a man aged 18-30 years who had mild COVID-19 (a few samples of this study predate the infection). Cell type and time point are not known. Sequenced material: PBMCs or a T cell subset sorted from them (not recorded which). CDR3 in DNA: TGTGCCAGCAGCTTAACCGGACTAGCGGGTCACCCCAACTACGAGCAGTACTTC. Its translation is CASSLTGLAGHPNYEQYF.